This T cell receptor beta chain was sequenced during a study of T cells in Graves' hyperthyroidism and ophthalmopathy. Ten or more counts support this clonotype. CDR1 SEHNR and CDR2 FQNEAQ come from the germline V gene (reference sequence). V lost 4 bases and J lost 7, with 13 bases in between. The CDR3 contains 13 residues. The investigators amplified TCR beta CDR3 regions from RNA transcripts. An initial round of RT-PCR targeting the TCR CDR3 relied on the HTBI primer set. TCRdb re-called the multiplex PCR reads with MiXCR, one entry per CDR3 protein. Among around 610,000 distinct CDR3 sequences listed, about 15% were seen once. Among ophthalmopathy patients, the Clinical Activity Score reached at least 3, the NOSPECS grade reached at least 4, and duration remained under 3 months.

This TCR came from a woman aged 40 to 55 with Graves' ophthalmopathy. Sequenced material: blood. The chain uses TRBV7-9 and TRBJ1-2; no clear D. CDR3 protein: CASSSRTRAGYTF. The CDR3 DNA sequence: TGTGCCAGCAGCTCCAGAACCCGAGCTGGCTACACCTTC.